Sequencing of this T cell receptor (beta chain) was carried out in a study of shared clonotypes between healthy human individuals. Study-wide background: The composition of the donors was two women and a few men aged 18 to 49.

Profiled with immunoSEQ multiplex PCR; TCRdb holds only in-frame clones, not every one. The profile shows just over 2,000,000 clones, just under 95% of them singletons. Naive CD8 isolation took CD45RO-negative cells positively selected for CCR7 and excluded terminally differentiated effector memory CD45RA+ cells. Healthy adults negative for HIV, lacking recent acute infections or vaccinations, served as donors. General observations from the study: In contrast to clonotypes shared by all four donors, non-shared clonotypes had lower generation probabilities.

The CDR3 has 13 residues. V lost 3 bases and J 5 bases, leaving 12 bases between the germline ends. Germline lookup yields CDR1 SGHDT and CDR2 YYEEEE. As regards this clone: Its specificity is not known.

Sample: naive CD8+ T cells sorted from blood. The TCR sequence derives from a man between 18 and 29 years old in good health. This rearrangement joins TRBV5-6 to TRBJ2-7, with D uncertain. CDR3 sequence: CASSYSLENEQYF. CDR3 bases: TGTGCCAGCAGCTATTCACTTGAGAACGAGCAGTACTTC.